A single sample gave rise to the 8 T cell receptor beta chains below, sequenced in a study of identical twins. TCRdb re-derived calls from the 5' RACE reads in MiXCR, one entry per CDR3 protein. The sample lists 690,000 or so distinct CDR3 sequences, over 8.5% occurring once. This same sample was also part of a study on yellow fever vaccine responses in identical twins.

Sequenced material: PBMCs. The source of these receptors is a young woman in good health.

V usage is TRBV10-3 and J usage is TRBJ2-7; 8 bases are shared with TRBD1. With V trimmed by 4 bases and J by 1 base, 9 bases remained unmatched. Germline assignment: CDR1 ENHRY and CDR2 SYGVKD. This CDR3 is built from 16 residues. This CDR3 reads CAISGLQGARSYEQYF. The CDR3 nucleotides read TGTGCCATCAGTGGTCTTCAGGGGGCGCGTTCCTACGAGCAGTACTTC.

The rearrangement uses TRBV12-3 or TRBV12-4 and TRBJ2-3; D possibly uses TRBD1 or TRBD2 (5 bases each). The CDR3 covers 14 residues. Deletions cut 10 bases from V and 6 bases from J, with 20 bases between. CDR3 in DNA: TGTGCCACCGAGTTGGGACCTCAGGTGGATACGCAGTATTTT. Protein: CATELGPQVDTQYF.

This clonotype was recorded a few times. J is TRBJ2-7 and V is TRBV6-2 or TRBV6-3; weak D call: TRBD1 (5 bases). CDR1 and CDR2 (germline): MNHEY, SVGEGT. V gave up 4 bases and J gave up 4 bases, with 11 bases separating them. The length of the CDR3 is 13 residues. The CDR3 loop reads CASSSQTDYEQYF. The CDR3 DNA is TGTGCCAGCAGTTCCCAGACAGATTACGAGCAGTACTTC.

The chain couples TRBV5-1 to TRBJ2-7; D is undetermined. CDR1 and CDR2 (germline): SGHRS, YFSETQ. This CDR3 spans 15 amino acids. Trimming removed 0 bases from V and 2 bases from J, with 12 bases in between. The CDR3 reads CASSLEGLTTYEQYF. The CDR3 DNA sequence: TGCGCCAGCAGCTTGGAAGGGCTAACAACCTACGAGCAGTACTTC.

The genes are TRBV29-1 and TRBJ2-5; TRBD2 is a possible D gene (5 bases). This CDR3 contains 12 residues. Germline loops: CDR1 SQVTM, CDR2 ANQGSEA. V lost 4 bases, J lost 4 bases, and 10 bases lay in between. The chain's CDR3 is CSVAEGGETQYF. For the CDR3, the DNA is TGCAGCGTTGCTGAGGGTGGAGAGACCCAGTACTTC. Full variable domain (outside the CDR3, taken from reference TRBV29-1 and TRBJ2-5): SAVISQKPSRDICQRGTSLTIQCQVDSQVTMMFWYRQQPGQSLTLIATANQGSEATYESGFVIDKFPISRPNLTFSTLTVSNMSPEDSSIYLCSVAEGGETQYFGPGTRLLVL.

Ten or more counts support this clonotype. The chain has TRBV12-3 or TRBV12-4 and TRBJ1-1, with 8 bases lining up with TRBD1. Trimming cost V 7 bases and J 0 bases; bases outside gene matches: 1. CDR3 length equals 13 residues. The CDR3 DNA follows: TGTGCCAGCATGGGACAGGTGAACACTGAAGCTTTCTTT. Residues: CASMGQVNTEAFF.

This clonotype was seen a handful of times. V and J are TRBV15 and TRBJ2-5; D unresolved. The ends were cut back, 1 base at V and 1 base at J, with 7 bases in the middle. CDR1 and CDR2 from the germline V gene are LNHNV and YYDKDF (reference sequence). The CDR3 length is 14 residues. This chain's CDR3 is CATSRVGGQETQYF. The CDR3 DNA reads TGTGCCACCAGCAGAGTTGGCGGCCAAGAGACCCAGTACTTC. Together with reference TRBV15 and TRBJ2-5, the CDR3 gives the full variable domain: DAMVIQNPRYQVTQFGKPVTLSCSQTLNHNVMYWYQQKSSQAPKLLFHYYDKDFNNEADTPDNFQSRRPNTSFCFLDIRSPGLGDTAMYLCATSRVGGQETQYFGPGTRLLVL.

The chain couples TRBV5-1 to TRBJ2-2, with 9 nucleotides matching TRBD2. This CDR3 region has 17 residues. CDR1 SGHRS and CDR2 YFSETQ come from the germline V gene. With V trimmed by 5 bases and J by 5 bases, 13 bases remained unmatched. The CDR3 nucleotides are TGCGCCAGCAGTTATTATAGCGGGGGCGGAGTAACCGGGGAGCTGTTTTTT. It yields the protein CASSYYSGGGVTGELFF.